Below are 13 T cell receptor beta chains sequenced from a single sample in a study of Ad26.COV2.S vaccination and SARS-CoV-2 variants. Noted treatment: some 20 received Ad26.COV2.S at low or high dose, single or two shots; roughly five received placebo; per-sample allocation not given. It was on day 63 after the first vaccine or placebo injection that samples were taken. This table comes from immunoSEQ multiplex PCR, and its TCRdb copy is limited to in-frame clones, with some not included. The sample includes hundreds of thousands of clones, 87% of them seen just once. Sequences were derived from peripheral blood, sampled in a trial of Ad26.COV2.S vaccine versus placebo. These receptors came from a person between 18 and 59 years old who received the Ad26.COV2.S COVID-19 vaccine or a placebo.

This clone has at least ten counts. The chain joins TRBV4-3 to TRBJ2-3, with D uncertain. Germline V CDR1 and CDR2: LGHNA, YSLEER. Trimming removed 0 bases at V and 4 bases at J, with 14 bases between. This CDR3 contains 16 residues. CDR3 coding DNA: TGCGCCAGCAGCCAAGAGAGTAGTTCAGAGGCAGATACGCAGTATTTT. The encoded protein is CASSQESSSEADTQYF.

This rearrangement joins TRBV10-3 to TRBJ1-5; TRBD1 might be the D (5 bases). Per germline, CDR1 ENHRY and CDR2 SYGVKD. There are 12 residues in the CDR3. V was cut by 3 bases and J by 6 bases, with 6 bases left in between. The DNA for the CDR3 is TGTGCCATCAGTGACGGGACTCAGCCCCAGCATTTT. Translated: CAISDGTQPQHF.

The chain recombines TRBV5-8 with TRBJ2-1, with TRBD2 identical over 12 bases. V dropped 4 bases and J dropped 3; count of bases not matched to a gene: 5. The length of the CDR3 is 16 residues. Germline V gene lookup returns CDR1 SGHTS and CDR2 YDEGEE. CDR3 amino acids: CASSLGLAGFYNEQFF. CDR3 DNA: TGTGCCAGCAGCCTGGGACTAGCGGGTTTCTACAATGAGCAGTTCTTC. Full variable domain (outside the CDR3, taken from reference TRBV5-8 and TRBJ2-1): EAGVTQSPTHLIKTRGQQATLRCSPISGHTSVYWYQQALGLGLQFLLWYDEGEERNRGNFPPRFSGRQFPNYSSELNVNALELEDSALYLCASSLGLAGFYNEQFFGPGTRLTVL.

Written as DNA, the CDR3 is TGCGCCAGCAACCGGTGGGGACAGGGGGCTTACACTGAAGCTTTCTTT. Amino acid sequence: CASNRWGQGAYTEAFF. The rearrangement uses TRBV5-1 and TRBJ1-1, with 12 positions matching TRBD1. The CDR3 is 16 amino acids. V shed 6 bases and J 3 bases; nucleotides not matched to a gene: 9. The germline CDR1 and CDR2 sequences are SGHRS and YFSETQ.

The CDR3 spells CASSETGTRATGELFF. DNA of the CDR3: TGTGCCAGCAGTGAAACCGGGACTAGGGCCACCGGGGAGCTGTTTTTT. The chain has TRBV6-1 and TRBJ2-2; 8 bases agree with TRBD2. The V gene's germline CDR1 is MNHNS and CDR2 SASEGT. V lost 2 bases to trimming and J lost 4 bases; unmatched junction nucleotides: 6. The CDR3 is 16 residues long.

The chain has TRBV10-3 and TRBJ2-3; D is undetermined. The CDR3 length is 15 residues. V was trimmed by 8 bases and J by 0 bases, leaving 15 bases between them. Germline V gives CDR1 ENHRY, CDR2 SYGVKD. The DNA of the CDR3 is TGTGCCATCGGGCCCTCCACAGCGAGCACAGATACGCAGTATTTT. Its translation: CAIGPSTASTDTQYF.

This clone has just one count. The chain employs TRBV24-1 and TRBJ2-7, with D possibly TRBD1 on 7 matching bases. V was pared by 11 bases and J by 3 bases, with 34 bases between. The CDR3 has 19 residues. In germline, CDR1 is KGHDR, CDR2 SFDVKD. CDR3 in DNA: TGTGCCATCACACCCCGACCCTCTCGGGACAGCCGGGGGTTCTACGAGCAGTACTTC. Encoded protein: CAITPRPSRDSRGFYEQYF.

The chain carries TRBV5-4 and TRBJ1-2; 7 nucleotides line up with TRBD1. After removal of 0 bases from V and 5 bases from J, the junction contained 7 bases not matched to a gene. Per germline, CDR1 SGHNT and CDR2 YYREEE (reference sequence). The CDR3 consists of 15 residues. CDR3 protein: CASSLAGDSSYGYTF. CDR3 bases: TGTGCCAGCAGCTTGGCCGGGGACAGCTCTTATGGCTACACCTTC.

The V gene is TRBV29-1, the J gene TRBJ1-2, with D unclear. This CDR3 has 13 residues. Germline V gene sequence: CDR1 SQVTM, CDR2 ANQGSEA. Trimming shortened V by 3 bases and J by 4 bases, and 12 bases separated the two germline ends. CDR3 coding DNA: TGCAGCGTTGAGACGGAAGACCGCTATGGCTACACCTTC. This encodes CSVETEDRYGYTF.

The chain joins TRBV27 to TRBJ2-2; 7 bases line up with TRBD1. V dropped 0 bases and J dropped 4; count of bases not matched to a gene: 2. The CDR3 has 15 amino acids. Germline assignment: CDR1 MNHEY and CDR2 SMNVEV (reference sequence). The CDR3 DNA sequence: TGTGCCAGCAGTTTATCACAGGGGACCACCGGGGAGCTGTTTTTT. It encodes CASSLSQGTTGELFF.

This rearrangement joins TRBV13 to TRBJ1-1; perhaps TRBD1 as D (5 bases). The germline V and J ends were trimmed by 10 bases and 7 bases, with 22 bases remaining between them. The CDR3 is 14 residues long. From germline, CDR1 is PRHDT and CDR2 FYEKMQ (reference sequence). CDR3 sequence: CAMRLGGKGFEAFF. DNA for the CDR3: TGTGCCATGCGACTGGGGGGAAAGGGGTTTGAAGCTTTCTTT.

The chain carries TRBV10-3 and TRBJ2-7, with 9 positions matching TRBD1. The germline V gene has CDR1 ENHRY and CDR2 SYGVKD. Losses at the gene ends were 5 bases for V and 3 bases for J; bases not matched to a gene: 2. The CDR3 spans 13 residues. CDR3: CAISRQGDYEQYF. The DNA of the CDR3 is TGTGCCATCAGTAGACAGGGGGACTACGAGCAGTACTTC.

The rearrangement links TRBV4-1 to TRBJ1-1; no clear D gene. V was cut by 1 base and J by 0 bases, with 6 bases left in between. This CDR3 region has 14 residues. Germline CDR1 MGHRA, CDR2 YSYEKL. CDR3 residues: CASSQVYVNTEAFF. CDR3 coding DNA: TGCGCCAGCAGCCAAGTGTATGTGAACACTGAAGCTTTCTTT.